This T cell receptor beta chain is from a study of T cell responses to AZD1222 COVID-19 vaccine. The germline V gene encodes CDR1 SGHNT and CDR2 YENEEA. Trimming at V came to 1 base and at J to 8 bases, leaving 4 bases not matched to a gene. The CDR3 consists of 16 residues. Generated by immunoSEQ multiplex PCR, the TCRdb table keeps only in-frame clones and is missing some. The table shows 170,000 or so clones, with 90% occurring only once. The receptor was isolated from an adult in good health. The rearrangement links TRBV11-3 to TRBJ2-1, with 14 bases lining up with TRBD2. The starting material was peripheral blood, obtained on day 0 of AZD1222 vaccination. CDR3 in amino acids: CASSLATSGGAYEQFF. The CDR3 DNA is TGTGCCAGCAGCTTAGCGACTAGCGGGGGGGCCTATGAGCAGTTCTTC.